The entry that follows covers one T cell receptor (beta chain) sequence. Its specificity is unknown. This sample was taken from a study of shared clonotypes between healthy human individuals. Germline CDR1 and CDR2: MNHEY and SVGAGI. V lost 0 bases to trimming and J lost 2 bases, with 11 bases between them. CDR3 size: 15 residues. Study-level results: Genetic and exposure-history diversity was limited by the few donors.

It was at deep level that the assay was run. Original methodology: Because ImmunoSEQ provided only junction sequences with no quality scores, the filtering differed. Assay: immunoSEQ multiplex PCR; the TCRdb copy retains only in-frame clones and omits some. V, J and clone size were drawn from that table, and D and trimming were deduced from the DNA. The sample includes 450,000 to 550,000 clones, about four fifths of them seen just once. The receptor's source is a woman in her 40s in good health. Some clones in this sample may be carry-over from other donors' samples. The specimen was PBMCs. J is TRBJ2-7 and V is TRBV6-5, with D tentatively TRBD1 or TRBD2 (6 bases each). CDR3 nucleotides: TGTGCCAGCAGTTACTCGACGGAGGGGGCCTACGAGCAGTACTTC. It codes for CASSYSTEGAYEQYF.